The next 27 T cell receptor beta chains were all read from a single sample in a study of blood T cell repertoires in COVID-19. Using immunoSEQ multiplex PCR, the repertoire was profiled, and TCRdb retains in-frame clones only, with some absent. The sample lists some 200,000 clones, 75% to 85% occurring once. The sample comprised peripheral blood. The receptors stem from a man aged 50 to 60 with active or convalescent COVID-19.

This rearrangement joins TRBV5-5 to TRBJ1-5, with 10 bases identical to TRBD1. Germline V CDR1 and CDR2: SGHKS, YYEKEE (reference sequence). With V trimmed by 0 bases and J by 6 bases, 3 bases remained unmatched. The CDR3 spans 15 residues. DNA of the CDR3: TGTGCCAGCAGCTTGGGGACAGGGGGTATTCAGCCCCAGCATTTT. Translation: CASSLGTGGIQPQHF. Full variable domain (outside the CDR3, taken from reference TRBV5-5 and TRBJ1-5): DAGVTQSPTHLIKTRGQQVTLRCSPISGHKSVSWYQQVLGQGPQFIFQYYEKEERGRGNFPDRFSARQFPNYSSELNVNALLLGDSALYLCASSLGTGGIQPQHFGDGTRLSIL.

CDR3 protein: CASSSPGQNTGNTIYF. Here the CDR3 DNA reads TGTGCCAGCAGTTCGCCGGGACAGAACACTGGAAACACCATATATTTT. This rearrangement joins TRBV28 to TRBJ1-3; the match to TRBD1 covers 7 bases. CDR3 length: 16 residues. The V and J ends lost 4 bases and 2 bases, in that order; junction bases with no gene match: 8. The germline V gene encodes CDR1 MDHEN and CDR2 SYDVKM. The whole variable domain, filled in from reference TRBV28 and TRBJ1-3, reads DVKVTQSSRYLVKRTGEKVFLECVQDMDHENMFWYRQDPGLGLRLIYFSYDVKMKEKGDIPEGYSVSREKKERFSLILESASTNQTSMYLCASSSPGQNTGNTIYFGEGSWLTVV.

The CDR3 region has the DNA TGTGCCAGCAGCCAAGTCGCAACTAGCGGGGACCGCGACGAGCAGTACTTC. Translated, it gives CASSQVATSGDRDEQYF. V gene TRBV14 combines with J gene TRBJ2-7; 10 bases are a match to TRBD2. The CDR3 has 17 amino acids. J lost 5 bases, V lost 1 base, and 11 bases had no gene match. Germline V lookup: CDR1 SGHDN, CDR2 FVKESK.

This chain uses TRBV21-1 with TRBJ2-4; the DNA was not compared with TRBD1, the D call given in the table. TRBV21-1 is a documented pseudogene. CDR3 length equals 20 residues. CDR3 nucleotides: TGTGCCAGCAGCAAACCATCGGGCGGCCGAGGGGGCGGGGCCAAAAACATTCAGTACTTC. Translating it yields CASSKPSGGRGGGAKNIQYF.

This chain joins TRBV4-2 and TRBJ1-5, with 11 nucleotides matching TRBD1. Unmatched junction bases numbered 8, after V lost 8 bases and J lost 5 bases. This CDR3 spans 15 amino acids. CDR1 is LGHNA and CDR2 is YNFKEQ in the germline V gene. The CDR3 loop reads CASASRDRGDQPQHF. Written as DNA, the CDR3 is TGTGCCAGCGCCTCCCGGGACAGGGGGGATCAGCCCCAGCATTTT.

The V gene is TRBV19, the J gene TRBJ1-2; 11 bases agree with TRBD1. The V segment lost 7 bases and the J segment 1 base; nucleotides outside the gene matches: 8. The CDR3 loop spans 16 amino acids. Germline V gene lookup returns CDR1 LNHDA and CDR2 SQIVND (reference sequence). The DNA for the CDR3 is TGTGCCAGTACCCGGGACAGGGGGACTTTTAACTATGGCTACACCTTC. It codes for CASTRDRGTFNYGYTF.

This rearrangement joins TRBV4-1 to TRBJ2-3; 7 bases fit TRBD1. CDR1 and CDR2 from the germline V gene are MGHRA and YSYEKL. There are 16 residues in the CDR3. With V trimmed by 0 bases and J by 8 bases, 11 bases remained unmatched. DNA for the CDR3: TGCGCCAGCAGCCAAGAAGGGGGCGGCAGGTCAGGTACGCAGTATTTT. Amino acids: CASSQEGGGRSGTQYF.

CDR3 coding DNA: TGCAGCGTTGAAGGGACTAGCGGGTTGGATGAGCAGTTCTTC. It yields the protein CSVEGTSGLDEQFF. The chain links TRBV29-1 to TRBJ2-1; 11 bases are a match to TRBD2. This CDR3 contains 14 residues. Germline V CDR1 and CDR2: SQVTM, ANQGSEA. J was trimmed by 8 bases and V by 1 base; bases with no gene match: 4.

This chain uses TRBV20-1 with TRBJ1-2; TRBD1 matches 7 bases. From germline, CDR1 is DFQATT and CDR2 SNEGSKA (reference sequence). V trimming: 3 bases; J trimming: 3 bases; junction bases outside the gene matches: 7. There are 14 residues in the CDR3. This chain's CDR3 is CSASQGGEDYGYTF. CDR3 nucleotides: TGCAGTGCTAGTCAGGGGGGAGAAGACTATGGCTACACCTTC.

CDR3 sequence: CASRTSGTDTQYF. As DNA, the CDR3 is TGTGCCAGCAGGACTAGCGGAACAGATACGCAGTATTTT. The rearrangement uses TRBV7-9 and TRBJ2-3, with 9 nucleotides matching TRBD2. The CDR3 has 13 residues. Germline V gives CDR1 SEHNR, CDR2 FQNEAQ (reference sequence). With 6 bases clipped from V and 3 bases from J, the junction kept 1 base outside the gene matches.

This chain joins TRBV9 and TRBJ2-1; the D gene is possibly TRBD2 (5 bases). CDR1 and CDR2 (germline): SGDLS, YYNGEE. The CDR3 consists of 14 residues. V lost 0 bases and J 10 bases, leaving 14 bases between the germline ends. Here the CDR3 reads CASSVGTPSGEQFF. CDR3 nucleotides: TGTGCCAGCAGCGTAGGGACCCCTTCGGGGGAGCAGTTCTTC.

This chain joins TRBV6-5 and TRBJ1-4, with D possibly being TRBD1 (5 bases). Germline values: CDR1 MNHEY, CDR2 SVGAGI. V lost 6 bases to trimming and J lost 7 bases, with 15 bases between them. CDR3 length: 14 amino acids. CDR3 DNA: TGTGCCAGCAGCTCAAGGGGTTTGGGTGAAAAACTGTTTTTT. Encoded protein: CASSSRGLGEKLFF.

This chain uses TRBV4-1 with TRBJ2-1, with 13 bases aligning to TRBD2. This CDR3 region has 17 residues. V gave up 0 bases and J gave up 8 bases; unmatched junction bases: 7. CDR1 MGHRA and CDR2 YSYEKL come from the germline V gene. DNA of the CDR3: TGCGCCAGCAGCCAAGATCCTACTAGCGGGGGGGATGATGAGCAGTTCTTC. This codes for CASSQDPTSGGDDEQFF.

V is TRBV15 and J is TRBJ1-1; 9 bases fit TRBD1. From germline, CDR1 is LNHNV and CDR2 YYDKDF (reference sequence). The V and J ends lost 1 base and 8 bases, in that order; junction bases with no gene match: 8. The CDR3 totals 15 residues. CDR3 amino acids: CATSRGGQGTTEAFF. DNA of the CDR3: TGTGCCACCAGCAGAGGGGGACAGGGTACCACCGAAGCTTTCTTT.

V and J are TRBV28 and TRBJ2-5; TRBD2 matches at 13 bases. The CDR3 is 17 amino acids. Losses at the gene ends were 2 bases for V and 5 bases for J; bases not matched to a gene: 8. Germline CDR1 is MDHEN and CDR2 is SYDVKM. The CDR3 here is CASSLGTSGMYRETQYF. The CDR3 coding sequence is TGTGCCAGCAGTTTAGGGACTAGCGGGATGTACAGGGAGACCCAGTACTTC. The complete variable domain, with remaining parts taken from reference TRBV28 and TRBJ2-5, reads DVKVTQSSRYLVKRTGEKVFLECVQDMDHENMFWYRQDPGLGLRLIYFSYDVKMKEKGDIPEGYSVSREKKERFSLILESASTNQTSMYLCASSLGTSGMYRETQYFGPGTRLLVL.

V and J are TRBV11-2 and TRBJ2-6; 7 nucleotides agree with TRBD2. CDR3 length: 17 residues. The V segment lost 5 bases and the J segment 0 bases; nucleotides outside the gene matches: 7. Germline assignment: CDR1 SGHAT and CDR2 FQNNGV. The CDR3 protein is CASSQRRDYSGANVLTF. In nucleotides, the CDR3 is TGTGCCAGCAGCCAACGACGGGACTACTCTGGGGCCAACGTCCTGACTTTC.

J is TRBJ2-3 and V is TRBV7-2; D unresolved. The germline gives CDR1 SGHTA, CDR2 FQGNSA. This CDR3 region has 13 residues. Trimming removed 4 bases at V and 2 bases at J, with 7 bases between. DNA of the CDR3: TGTGCCAGCAGCTCGAGCGTCACAGATACGCAGTATTTT. It is translated as CASSSSVTDTQYF.

CDR3: CASSLRGGSDTQYF. Written as DNA, the CDR3 is TGTGCCAGCAGTTTGCGGGGGGGCTCAGATACGCAGTATTTT. The chain links TRBV6-5 to TRBJ2-3; 9 positions agree with TRBD2. The junction had 3 bases not matched to a gene; V was cut back by 4 bases and J by 4 bases. The CDR3 is 14 amino acids. Per the germline V gene, CDR1 is MNHEY and CDR2 is SVGAGI.

The DNA for the CDR3 is TGTGCCAGCAGCTTAGAGCGGGGGGAGCAGTTCTTC. Translation: CASSLERGEQFF. The V call is TRBV11-3, the J call TRBJ2-1; 7 nucleotides line up with TRBD2. The CDR3 contains 12 residues. Germline CDR1 and CDR2: SGHNT and YENEEA. The ends lost 0 bases at V and 10 bases at J; junction bases unmatched: 0.

The chain is built from TRBV14 and TRBJ1-2; the D gene is possibly TRBD1 (5 bases). The germline V gene has CDR1 SGHDN and CDR2 FVKESK. This CDR3 region has 13 residues. The germline V and J ends were trimmed by 5 bases and 4 bases, with 11 bases remaining between them. The CDR3 DNA is TGTGCCAGCAGCAAACAGGCATCCTATGGCTACACCTTC. Translating gives CASSKQASYGYTF. Drawing the rest from reference TRBV14 and TRBJ1-2, the complete variable domain is EAGVTQFPSHSVIEKGQTVTLRCDPISGHDNLYWYRRVMGKEIKFLLHFVKESKQDESGMPNNRFLAERTGGTYSTLKVQPAELEDSGVYFCASSKQASYGYTFGSGTRLTVV.

V gene TRBV28 combines with J gene TRBJ1-5; TRBD1 might be the D (5 bases). Trimming left V 6 bases short and J 3 bases short, with 21 bases between. The CDR3 extends over 17 amino acids. Germline V gene lookup returns CDR1 MDHEN and CDR2 SYDVKM. DNA for the CDR3: TGTGCCAGCAGCCCCTTAGGACGGGGGACGCTCAATCAGCCCCAGCATTTT. This gives the protein CASSPLGRGTLNQPQHF. The whole variable domain, filled in from reference TRBV28 and TRBJ1-5, reads DVKVTQSSRYLVKRTGEKVFLECVQDMDHENMFWYRQDPGLGLRLIYFSYDVKMKEKGDIPEGYSVSREKKERFSLILESASTNQTSMYLCASSPLGRGTLNQPQHFGDGTRLSIL.

This clone came up once. The rearrangement uses TRBV2 and TRBJ1-3, with TRBD1 as a possible D gene (6 bases). The CDR3 runs 18 residues. Germline-derived CDR1 and CDR2 are SNHLY and FYNNEI. Between the trimmed V and J ends, which lost 8 bases and 3 bases, there was a span of 26 bases. CDR3: CASETGTPASFDGNTIYF. The CDR3 DNA follows: TGTGCCAGCGAGACGGGGACACCAGCCTCTTTTGATGGAAACACCATATATTTT.

The chain combines TRBV19 with TRBJ2-7; TRBD1 aligns across 10 bases. V lost 5 bases to trimming and J lost 5 bases; unmatched junction nucleotides: 0. CDR1 and CDR2 (germline): LNHDA, SQIVND (reference sequence). This CDR3 comprises 12 residues. The chain's CDR3 is CASSGTGDEQYF. CDR3 nucleotides: TGTGCCAGTAGTGGGACAGGGGACGAGCAGTACTTC.

The genes are TRBV18 and TRBJ1-6; 9 nucleotides agree with TRBD1. This CDR3 has 17 residues. V shed 3 bases, J shed 6 bases, and the junction held 9 bases outside the gene matches. Germline V gene lookup returns CDR1 KGHSH and CDR2 LQKENI. The chain's CDR3 is CASSPQQGASTNSPLHF. The CDR3 bases are TGTGCCAGCTCACCTCAACAGGGGGCATCCACTAATTCACCCCTCCACTTT.

The J gene is TRBJ1-2, the V gene TRBV2; possibly TRBD1 for D (5 bases). Trimming removed 7 bases at V and 6 bases at J, with 12 bases between. Germline V gene lookup returns CDR1 SNHLY and CDR2 FYNNEI. This CDR3 is built from 12 residues. CDR3 in amino acids: CASMGRGDGYTF. For the CDR3, the DNA is TGTGCCAGCATGGGAAGGGGTGATGGCTACACCTTC.

V usage is TRBV7-2 and J usage is TRBJ2-7; the D is unclear. CDR3 size: 13 residues. V lost 3 bases to trimming and J lost 4 bases, with 10 bases between them. Germline CDR1 and CDR2: SGHTA and FQGNSA. The CDR3 loop reads CASSFSPFYEQYF. CDR3 sequence (DNA): TGTGCCAGCAGCTTTTCCCCTTTTTACGAGCAGTACTTC.

A remark on this clone: Relative to the germline gene, one junction end is altered; a read error may explain this. The J gene is TRBJ1-4, the V gene TRBV6-1, with D maybe TRBD1 (5 bases). Per the germline V gene, CDR1 is MNHNS and CDR2 is SASEGT. The CDR3 contains 17 residues. CDR3 protein: CASNEFPHQGTNEKLFF. In DNA form, the CDR3 reads TGTGCCAGCAATGAATTCCCACATCAGGGAACTAATGAAAAACTGTTTTTT.